This T cell receptor beta chain derives from a study of siplizumab effects on memory and regulatory T cells. The study's findings and limits: A minor share of alloreactive clones matched unstimulated subsets.

Comments on this clone: Its antigen is as yet unknown.

This CDR3 region has 11 residues. V was clipped by 1 base and J by 5 bases, with 2 bases between them. CDR1 and CDR2 from the germline V gene are GTSNPN and SVGIG (reference sequence). Clones were sequenced by immunoSEQ multiplex PCR, and TCRdb holds only the in-frame ones, with some missing. The repertoire has 75,000 to 95,000 clones, more than 80% of them found once; the top ten carry 15%. What was sequenced was CD4+ T cells sorted from blood. The receptor was isolated from a human donor in good health. This rearrangement joins TRBV30 to TRBJ1-4, with no clear D. The CDR3 DNA follows: TGTGCCTGGAGTGCCAATGAAAAACTGTTTTTT. Translation gives CAWSANEKLFF.